This TCR beta chain appears in the sequencing data of a study of blood T cells in healthy people across ages. Study findings and constraints: PBMC samples, being unsorted, prevented any conclusive comparison of naive and antigen-experienced cells.

Then a second PCR, running roughly 6 to 12 cycles, was carried out with a sample-barcoded 5' primer and a J-beta primer mix. MiXCR was run by TCRdb on the 5' RACE reads, yielding one entry per CDR3 protein. Here the sample spans some 700,000 distinct CDR3 sequences, around 40% being singletons. Comments on this clonotype: The antigen remains unidentified.

This clonotype was obtained from a woman aged 55-69 years in good health. Sequencing was carried out using blood.

CDR3 DNA sequence: TGCGCCAGCAGCCAACTAGCGGGAGGCTCCTACAATGAGCAGTTCTTC. The encoded protein is CASSQLAGGSYNEQFF. The chain links TRBV4-3 to TRBJ2-1; 11 nucleotides match TRBD2. With V trimmed by 2 bases and J by 0 bases, 0 bases remained unmatched. Per germline, CDR1 LGHNA and CDR2 YSLEER. The CDR3 length is 16 residues.